These T cell receptor beta chains were read from a single sample in a study of blood T cell repertoires in COVID-19. Clones were read by immunoSEQ multiplex PCR, and TCRdb kept only the in-frame ones, dropping some. Of about 200,000 clones listed, about nine tenths are singletons. The source material was peripheral blood. These receptors originate from a man between 60 and 70 years old who had recovered from COVID-19. The CDR3 runs from the conserved cysteine through the conserved F or W. The order of the fields is clone size, V gene, D gene, J gene, CDR3 protein, CDR3 DNA. The D gene is left open where the match is weak. Rows give clone size only sometimes, using once, few, many, or a class for an expanded clone.

.,TRBV7-2,TRBD2,TRBJ2-1,CASSLSPSGYYNEQFF,TGTGCCAGCAGCTTATCCCCTAGCGGATACTACAATGAGCAGTTCTTC
few,TRBV3-1/TRBV3-2,.,TRBJ1-3,CASSQSGSGNTIYF,TGTGCCAGCAGCCAATCAGGCTCTGGAAACACCATATATTTT
.,TRBV6-2/TRBV6-3,TRBD1,TRBJ1-4,CASSEGQPGYEKLFF,TGTGCCAGCAGTGAGGGACAGCCTGGCTATGAAAAACTGTTTTTT
.,TRBV25-1,TRBD2,TRBJ2-7,CASSGSGTRNYEQYF,TGTGCCAGCAGTGGATCCGGGACTAGGAACTACGAGCAGTACTTC
.,TRBV6-5,.,TRBJ2-7,CASSPPDSYEQYF,TGTGCCAGCAGCCCCCCCGACAGCTACGAGCAGTACTTC
.,TRBV7-8,.,TRBJ2-7,CASSLGRDTYEQYF,TGTGCCAGCAGCTTAGGCCGGGACACCTACGAGCAGTACTTC
.,TRBV6-5,TRBD1,TRBJ1-2,CASSSQGGIDGYTF,TGTGCCAGCAGTTCACAGGGGGGGATTGACGGCTACACCTTC
.,TRBV11-3,.,TRBJ2-3,CASSPGAGSDTQYF,TGTGCCAGCAGCCCAGGAGCAGGGTCGGATACGCAGTATTTT
.,TRBV7-2,TRBD2,TRBJ2-2,CASSRRLAGEAGELFF,TGTGCCAGCAGTCGGAGACTAGCGGGAGAGGCCGGGGAGCTGTTTTTT
.,TRBV4-3,.,TRBJ2-3,CASSQETGYLSTDTQYF,TGCGCCAGCAGCCAAGAGACGGGGTACCTTAGCACAGATACGCAGTATTTT
once,TRBV7-2,TRBD2,TRBJ2-1,CASSRTSGSAYNEQFF,TGTGCCAGCAGCAGAACTAGCGGGAGTGCTTACAATGAGCAGTTCTTC
.,TRBV29-1,.,TRBJ2-1,CSVDEDRIFF,TGCAGCGTTGATGAGGACAGAATCTTCTTC
.,TRBV21-1,.,TRBJ1-5,CASSTNTGFRQPQHF,TGTGCCAGCAGCACAAACACAGGGTTCCGACAGCCCCAGCATTTT
few,TRBV19,TRBD1,TRBJ1-2,CASSAPGQAIRDYGYTF,TGTGCCAGTAGCGCCCCCGGACAGGCCATAAGGGACTATGGCTACACCTTC
.,TRBV3-1/TRBV3-2,.,TRBJ2-1,CASSQTHAGYNEQFF,TGTGCCAGCAGCCAGACCCATGCAGGCTACAATGAGCAGTTCTTC
.,TRBV11-2,.,TRBJ2-2,CASSSLGANTGELFF,TGTGCCAGCAGCTCTCTAGGGGCCAACACCGGGGAGCTGTTTTTT
.,TRBV5-6,.,TRBJ2-7,CASSLGRSYEQYF,TGTGCCAGCAGCTTGGGCAGGTCCTACGAGCAGTACTTC
.,TRBV4-1,TRBD2,TRBJ2-5,CASSQGSGGAIGETQYF,TGCGCCAGCAGCCAGGGTAGCGGGGGGGCAATTGGAGAGACCCAGTACTTC
.,TRBV5-8,.,TRBJ1-1,CASSLALRNTEAFF,TGTGCCAGCAGCTTGGCCCTCAGGAACACTGAAGCTTTCTTT
.,TRBV7-3,.,TRBJ1-1,CASSLSGGGTEAFF,TGTGCCAGCAGCTTAAGTGGGGGAGGAACTGAAGCTTTCTTT
.,TRBV5-1,.,TRBJ2-3,CASSPLPGITRDTQYF,TGCGCCAGCAGCCCGCTACCGGGGATTACGAGAGATACGCAGTATTTT
.,TRBV9,.,TRBJ2-5,CASSVSRIGETQYF,TGTGCCAGCAGCGTATCTAGGATCGGGGAGACCCAGTACTTC
.,TRBV3-1/TRBV3-2,.,TRBJ2-1,CASSRQTNEQFF,TGTGCCAGCAGTCGACAGACCAATGAGCAGTTCTTC
.,TRBV15,.,TRBJ1-1,CATSTSEPYTEAFF,TGTGCCACCAGTACCTCAGAACCCTACACTGAAGCTTTCTTT
.,TRBV28,.,TRBJ1-1,CASSLRSTGAGAEAFF,TGTGCCAGCAGTTTACGCTCTACCGGGGCAGGGGCTGAAGCTTTCTTT
.,TRBV25-1,TRBD1,TRBJ2-2,CASKGTANTGELFF,TGTGCCAGCAAGGGGACAGCGAACACCGGGGAGCTGTTTTTT
.,TRBV12-3/TRBV12-4,.,TRBJ1-2,CASSFYRNYGYTF,TGTGCCAGCAGTTTTTACAGAAACTATGGCTACACCTTC
.,TRBV2,.,TRBJ1-1,CASNTGSNTEAFF,TGTGCCAGCAATACGGGGTCAAACACTGAAGCTTTCTTT
.,TRBV5-1,TRBD1,TRBJ2-1,CASSLEGQVYNEQFF,TGCGCCAGCAGCTTGGAAGGACAGGTTTACAATGAGCAGTTCTTC
.,TRBV7-2,TRBD1,TRBJ1-5,CASSFTGGSQPQHF,TGTGCCAGCAGCTTCACAGGGGGAAGTCAGCCCCAGCATTTT
.,TRBV5-1,.,TRBJ1-6,CASSLELSYNSPLHF,TGCGCCAGCAGCTTGGAACTGTCCTATAATTCACCCCTCCACTTT
.,TRBV7-2,.,TRBJ2-1,CASSLRHLSSYNEQFF,TGTGCCAGCAGCTTACGACACCTGAGCTCCTACAATGAGCAGTTCTTC
.,TRBV5-1,.,TRBJ2-1,CASSLVPGSEQFF,TGCGCCAGCAGCTTGGTTCCTGGCTCTGAGCAGTTCTTC
.,TRBV5-1,.,TRBJ1-5,CASSSEGLYNQPQHF,TGCGCCAGCAGCTCGGAGGGCTTATACAATCAGCCCCAGCATTTT
.,TRBV6-5,.,TRBJ2-7,CASRAGQTVAYEQYF,TGTGCCAGCAGGGCCGGGCAGACAGTAGCCTACGAGCAGTACTTC
.,TRBV30,TRBD1,TRBJ1-1,CAFAGGGRTEAFF,TGTGCCTTCGCAGGGGGAGGACGGACTGAAGCTTTCTTT
.,TRBV7-8,.,TRBJ1-3,CASSPYSGNTIYF,TGTGCCAGCAGCCCTTACTCTGGAAACACCATATATTTT
few,TRBV9,.,TRBJ1-1,CASSVFTGGTEAFF,TGTGCCAGCAGCGTTTTTACAGGTGGCACTGAAGCTTTCTTT
.,TRBV5-1,TRBD2,TRBJ2-3,CASSLVLLAGADTQYF,TGCGCCAGCAGCTTGGTGTTGCTAGCGGGAGCAGATACGCAGTATTTT
.,TRBV3-1/TRBV3-2,TRBD2,TRBJ2-1,CASSQELAGGHEQFF,TGTGCCAGCAGCCAAGAACTAGCGGGAGGGCATGAGCAGTTCTTC
.,TRBV5-4,TRBD1,TRBJ2-3,CASSTGDRGTDTQYF,TGTGCCAGCAGCACAGGGGACAGGGGTACAGATACGCAGTATTTT
.,TRBV3-1/TRBV3-2,TRBD2,TRBJ2-3,CASSRRLAGGPTDTQYF,TGTGCCAGCAGCCGGCGACTAGCGGGGGGGCCGACAGATACGCAGTATTTT
.,TRBV18,.,TRBJ1-2,CASSPPAGGWPGYTF,TGTGCCAGCTCACCCCCGGCGGGGGGATGGCCTGGCTACACCTTC
few,TRBV29-1,.,TRBJ2-7,CSVYVWENEQYF,TGCAGCGTTTACGTCTGGGAGAACGAGCAGTACTTC
.,TRBV21-1,.,TRBJ2-7,CASRGLAEIYEQYF,TGTGCCAGCAGGGGACTAGCGGAAATCTACGAGCAGTACTTC
.,TRBV19,TRBD1,TRBJ1-1,CASSIFSGQSEAFF,TGTGCCAGTAGTATCTTTTCGGGACAGAGTGAAGCTTTCTTT
.,TRBV5-1,.,TRBJ1-1,CASSLGGVEAFF,TGCGCCAGCAGCTTGGGGGGAGTTGAAGCTTTCTTT
.,TRBV29-1,TRBD1,TRBJ1-2,CSVGGQGFYGYTF,TGCAGCGTTGGGGGACAGGGTTTCTATGGCTACACCTTC
.,TRBV5-1,.,TRBJ2-7,CASSFLATSYEQYF,TGCGCCAGCAGCTTCCTAGCGACATCCTACGAGCAGTACTTC
.,TRBV3-1/TRBV3-2,TRBD2,TRBJ2-5,CASSQDWISGTGGETQYF,TGTGCCAGCAGCCAAGACTGGATTAGCGGGACCGGGGGGGAGACCCAGTACTTC
.,TRBV21-1,.,TRBJ1-4,CASSERTASNEKLFF,TGTGCCAGCAGCGAAAGGACAGCGTCTAATGAAAAACTGTTTTTT
.,TRBV24-1,TRBD2,TRBJ2-2,CATSDTLATNTGELFF,TGTGCCACCAGTGACACACTAGCGACGAACACCGGGGAGCTGTTTTTT
.,TRBV6-5,TRBD1,TRBJ1-5,CASRGRQGADQPQHF,TGTGCCAGCAGGGGTCGACAGGGGGCAGATCAGCCCCAGCATTTT
.,TRBV5-1,TRBD1,TRBJ2-3,CASSLDRGGEADTQYF,TGCGCCAGCAGCTTGGACAGGGGTGGCGAGGCAGATACGCAGTATTTT